This entry lists 21 T cell receptor beta chains sequenced from one sample in a study of T cells in Graves' hyperthyroidism and ophthalmopathy. Template material for amplifying TCR beta CDR3 regions consisted of RNA transcripts. The HTBI primer set was used in a first-round RT-PCR of the TCR CDR3. Via MiXCR, TCRdb re-called the multiplex PCR reads, giving one row per CDR3 protein. The sample yields around 400,000 distinct CDR3 sequences, approximately 14% seen once. The sample taken for sequencing was blood. Receptors were obtained from a woman in her late teens or twenties with Graves' hyperthyroidism that later progressed to Graves' ophthalmopathy.

The gene calls are TRBV5-5 and TRBJ2-3; weak D call: TRBD2 (7 bases). From germline, CDR1 is SGHKS and CDR2 YYEKEE (reference sequence). The V end was cut by 0 bases, the J end by 8 bases, with 16 bases between. The CDR3 runs to 15 residues. The DNA for the CDR3 is TGTGCCAGCAGCTTGGTAGTGGGGGGGGGCGGTACGCAGTATTTT. This sequence encodes CASSLVVGGGGTQYF.

This clonotype appeared a few times. The chain carries TRBV7-9 and TRBJ1-2; TRBD1 matches at 7 bases. This CDR3 is 15 amino acids long. From germline, CDR1 is SEHNR and CDR2 FQNEAQ (reference sequence). The J segment lost 1 base and the V segment lost 5 bases, leaving 7 bases of the junction unmatched. Here the CDR3 reads CASSPARDSNYGYTF. As DNA, the CDR3 is TGTGCCAGCAGCCCAGCCCGGGACAGTAACTATGGCTACACCTTC.

CDR3 in DNA: TGTGCCAGCAGCTCCCGTTTAGCGGAGAGGGAGTACTTC. Translating it yields CASSSRLAEREYF. J is TRBJ2-5 and V is TRBV7-9, with D maybe TRBD2 (6 bases). The V gene's germline CDR1 is SEHNR and CDR2 FQNEAQ (reference sequence). This CDR3 has 13 residues. The V and J ends lost 4 bases and 12 bases respectively, with 18 bases between them.

This clonotype was observed many times. The CDR3 region has the DNA TGCAGTGCTAGGGGGACTAGCGGGAGGCTCGACGAGCAGTACTTC. Its translation: CSARGTSGRLDEQYF. The chain employs TRBV20-1 and TRBJ2-7; 15 positions match TRBD2. The ends lost 3 bases at V and 5 bases at J; junction bases unmatched: 5. Germline V CDR1 and CDR2: DFQATT, SNEGSKA (reference sequence). This CDR3 contains 15 residues.

This clonotype was seen repeatedly, ten times or more. The chain has TRBV20-1 and TRBJ2-1, with 7 bases aligning to TRBD2. V dropped 6 bases and J dropped 2; count of bases not matched to a gene: 13. The CDR3 covers 16 residues. Germline V CDR1 and CDR2: DFQATT, SNEGSKA (reference sequence). The CDR3 sequence: CSATELGGSPYNEQFF. The DNA of the CDR3 is TGCAGTGCCACAGAACTGGGGGGGAGCCCCTACAATGAGCAGTTCTTC.

This clonotype occurred many times. This chain joins TRBV11-3 and TRBJ2-3; D possibly corresponds to TRBD1 (6 bases). The germline CDR1 and CDR2 sequences are SGHNT and YENEEA. V lost 3 bases to trimming and J lost 3 bases, with 10 bases between them. The CDR3 totals 14 residues. This chain's CDR3 is CASSFQGMTDTQYF. The DNA for the CDR3 is TGTGCCAGCAGCTTCCAGGGGATGACAGATACGCAGTATTTT.

This clonotype has at least ten counts. The V and J genes are TRBV11-3 and TRBJ2-1, with 13 bases identical to TRBD2. This CDR3 region has 15 residues. Germline CDR1 and CDR2: SGHNT and YENEEA. With 0 bases clipped from V and 7 bases from J, the junction kept 0 bases outside the gene matches. CDR3 sequence: CASSLEGLAGNEQFF. Here the CDR3 DNA reads TGTGCCAGCAGCTTAGAGGGACTAGCGGGAAATGAGCAGTTCTTC.

This clonotype was recorded many times. The chain combines TRBV9 with TRBJ1-4; a weak D match, TRBD1 (6 bases). This CDR3 has 15 residues. Germline V gene data show CDR1 as SGDLS and CDR2 as YYNGEE. V was cut by 4 bases and J by 6 bases, with 16 bases left in between. The CDR3: CASSPLGRGDEKLFF. The CDR3 coding sequence is TGTGCCAGCAGCCCGCTTGGCAGGGGAGATGAAAAACTGTTTTTT. The full variable domain, its missing parts supplied by reference TRBV9 and TRBJ1-4, is DSGVTQTPKHLITATGQRVTLRCSPRSGDLSVYWYQQSLDQGLQFLIQYYNGEERAKGNILERFSAQQFPDLHSELNLSSLELGDSALYFCASSPLGRGDEKLFFGSGTQLSVL.

This clonotype was found many times. This sequence joins TRBV20-1 and TRBJ1-2; no definite D call. There are 11 residues in the CDR3. The ends were cut back, 7 bases at V and 3 bases at J, with 9 bases in the middle. Germline V gene sequence: CDR1 DFQATT, CDR2 SNEGSKA (reference sequence). CDR3 protein: CSVDMDYGYTF. In DNA form, the CDR3 reads TGCAGTGTGGATATGGACTATGGCTACACCTTC.

This clonotype was picked up many times. The V and J genes are TRBV30 and TRBJ1-1, with a tentative D call TRBD1 (6 bases). Germline V gives CDR1 GTSNPN, CDR2 SVGIG (reference sequence). This CDR3 has 13 amino acids. V was trimmed by 2 bases and J by 1 base, leaving 8 bases between them. The CDR3 sequence is CAWSRGQNTEAFF. CDR3 DNA sequence: TGTGCCTGGAGTCGGGGACAGAACACTGAAGCTTTCTTT.

There are a few counts of this clonotype. The rearrangement joins TRBV4-1 to TRBJ1-4, with D tentatively TRBD1 (6 bases). CDR1 and CDR2 from the germline V gene are MGHRA and YSYEKL. The CDR3 spans 16 residues. Trimming took 4 bases from V and 8 from J, leaving 20 bases between them. CDR3 protein: CASSRPTGRSSEKLFF. DNA for the CDR3: TGCGCCAGCAGCCGCCCTACAGGGCGATCGTCAGAAAAACTGTTTTTT.

This clonotype showed up many times. This CDR3 is CASSDSSMAALTDTQYF. The CDR3 coding sequence is TGCGCCAGCAGTGATTCCTCAATGGCCGCTCTCACAGATACGCAGTATTTT. The chain is built from TRBV10-2 and TRBJ2-3; D not certain. Germline CDR1 and CDR2: WSHSY and SAAADI. V gave up 3 bases and J gave up 2 bases, with 18 bases separating them. The CDR3 extends over 17 amino acids.

This clonotype was counted at least ten times. The V gene is TRBV5-1, the J gene TRBJ1-5; D is unresolved. The CDR3 runs 15 residues. V was shortened by 0 bases and J by 0 bases, with 7 bases between the two germline ends. Germline loops: CDR1 SGHRS, CDR2 YFSETQ. CDR3 loop: CASSLDGDSNQPQHF. The CDR3 DNA reads as TGCGCCAGCAGCTTGGACGGGGATAGCAATCAGCCCCAGCATTTT.

The chain combines TRBV7-9 with TRBJ2-1, with TRBD2 identical over 8 bases. The V gene end was trimmed by 1 base and the J gene end by 3 bases; junction bases not matched to a gene: 5. This CDR3 is 16 amino acids long. Germline CDR1 is SEHNR and CDR2 is FQNEAQ (reference sequence). Here the CDR3 reads CASSLVASGGYNEQFF. DNA for the CDR3: TGTGCCAGCAGCTTAGTGGCCAGCGGGGGCTACAATGAGCAGTTCTTC.

The chain combines TRBV6-1 with TRBJ2-7, with a possible D match to TRBD2 (6 bases). With 7 bases removed from V and 0 bases from J, the gap between germline ends came to 16 bases. The CDR3 sequence is 15 residues long. Germline CDR1 is MNHNS and CDR2 is SASEGT. The CDR3 spells CASTDGLTSSYEQYF. CDR3 coding DNA: TGTGCCAGCACGGATGGACTAACAAGCTCCTACGAGCAGTACTTC.

This clonotype was seen repeatedly, ten times or more. The CDR3 is CASSDTQGFWYGYTF. Here the CDR3 DNA reads TGTGCCAGCAGCGACACCCAGGGCTTTTGGTATGGCTACACCTTC. The chain has TRBV11-2 and TRBJ1-2, with a possible D match to TRBD1 (5 bases). CDR3 length: 15 residues. CDR1 is SGHAT and CDR2 is FQNNGV in the germline V gene. V shed 5 bases and J shed 5 bases, with 18 bases lying between them.

This clonotype was found a few times. The chain combines TRBV7-3 with TRBJ2-5; perhaps TRBD1 as D (5 bases). Germline values: CDR1 SGHTA, CDR2 FQGTGA. V lost 4 bases and J lost 1, with 13 bases in between. This CDR3 has 15 residues. The CDR3 bases are TGTGCCAGCAGCTCCCACCCAGGGCCCCAAGAGACCCAGTACTTC. Its translation is CASSSHPGPQETQYF.

V is TRBV27 and J is TRBJ2-5; 7 nucleotides match TRBD2. Germline V CDR1 and CDR2: MNHEY, SMNVEV (reference sequence). V lost 5 bases, J lost 1 base, and 10 bases stayed unmatched. The CDR3 spans 16 residues. CDR3 in amino acids: CASSPGVAGLQETQYF. The CDR3 nucleotides read TGTGCCAGCAGTCCCGGAGTAGCGGGCCTCCAAGAGACCCAGTACTTC.

The rearrangement joins TRBV6-1 to TRBJ2-1, with 8 bases that match TRBD2. CDR3 size: 12 residues. V lost 6 bases to trimming and J lost 14 bases; unmatched junction nucleotides: 9. Looked up from germline, CDR1 is MNHNS and CDR2 is SASEGT. The CDR3 is CASSPSRSGKFF. The DNA for the CDR3 is TGTGCCAGCAGCCCAAGCCGTAGCGGGAAGTTCTTC.

This clonotype has just a few counts. In DNA form, the CDR3 reads TGTGCCAGCAGTTTAGGGGGGCTGATTAATGAAAAACTGTTTTTT. Translating gives CASSLGGLINEKLFF. The chain couples TRBV12-3 or TRBV12-4 to TRBJ1-4; D is perhaps TRBD1 (6 bases). CDR3 length: 15 residues. V was trimmed by 1 base and J by 4 bases, leaving 10 bases between them.

This clonotype was observed at least ten times. The chain has TRBV28 and TRBJ1-2; 7 nucleotides agree with TRBD1. The length of the CDR3 is 15 residues. CDR1 MDHEN and CDR2 SYDVKM come from the germline V gene. Trimming removed 1 base from V and 2 bases from J; junction bases left unmatched: 4. Here the CDR3 reads CASSLYPTGNYGYTF. In DNA, the CDR3 is TGTGCCAGCAGTTTATATCCGACAGGGAACTATGGCTACACCTTC.